Shown below are 18 T cell receptor beta chains from a single sample sequenced in a study of cytomegalovirus exposure and HLA in healthy donors. Primers: 60 Vbeta forward and 13 Jbeta reverse. The assay was immunoSEQ multiplex PCR, and TCRdb's table has in-frame clones only and misses some. The repertoire has over 200,000 clones, roughly 82% of them found once; the top ten carry 5% to 6%. The sequenced sample was PBMCs. The receptors were sampled from a middle-aged woman in good health and CMV-seropositive.

This chain uses TRBV19 with TRBJ2-5, with a possible D match to TRBD2 (6 bases). The CDR3 covers 13 residues. V dropped 6 bases and J dropped 5 bases, with 13 bases sitting between them. The germline gives CDR1 LNHDA, CDR2 SQIVND (reference sequence). The CDR3 sequence: CASSGRRSETQYF. The CDR3 nucleotides are TGTGCCAGTAGCGGGAGACGTAGTGAGACCCAGTACTTC. Full variable domain (remainder filled in from reference TRBV19 and TRBJ2-5): DGGITQSPKYLFRKEGQNVTLSCEQNLNHDAMYWYRQDPGQGLRLIYYSQIVNDFQKGDIAEGYSVSREKKESFPLTVTSAQKNPTAFYLCASSGRRSETQYFGPGTRLLVL.

J is TRBJ2-3 and V is TRBV9; 13 bases align to TRBD2. Germline-derived CDR1 and CDR2 are SGDLS and YYNGEE. The V segment lost 4 bases and the J segment 3 bases; nucleotides outside the gene matches: 5. The CDR3 length is 16 residues. CDR3 region: CASSLRLAGGTDTQYF. In DNA form, the CDR3 reads TGTGCCAGCAGCCTAAGACTAGCGGGGGGTACAGATACGCAGTATTTT. The whole variable domain, remainder taken from reference TRBV9 and TRBJ2-3, is DSGVTQTPKHLITATGQRVTLRCSPRSGDLSVYWYQQSLDQGLQFLIQYYNGEERAKGNILERFSAQQFPDLHSELNLSSLELGDSALYFCASSLRLAGGTDTQYFGPGTRLTVL.

The rearrangement joins TRBV7-2 to TRBJ1-2; TRBD1 matches at 7 bases. V shed 4 bases and J 9 bases; nucleotides not matched to a gene: 2. CDR1 and CDR2 (germline): SGHTA, FQGNSA. The CDR3 is 11 residues long. CDR3 amino acids: CASSSRGSYTF. DNA for the CDR3: TGTGCCAGCAGCTCCAGGGGGAGCTACACCTTC.

The sample holds a few counts of this clone. V is TRBV4-3 and J is TRBJ2-1, with 7 positions matching TRBD1. This CDR3 spans 16 amino acids. The germline V gene encodes CDR1 LGHNA and CDR2 YSLEER. J gave up 0 bases and V 1 base, and 3 bases lay outside the gene matches. The CDR3 DNA sequence: TGCGCCAGCAGCCAAGTGTGGACAGGCTCCTACAATGAGCAGTTCTTC. This translates into CASSQVWTGSYNEQFF.

The V gene is TRBV4-3, the J gene TRBJ2-3; D is possibly TRBD2 (5 bases). Germline CDR1 is LGHNA and CDR2 is YSLEER. V lost 0 bases to trimming and J lost 4 bases, with 11 bases between them. The CDR3 runs 15 residues. CDR3: CASSQDPEEADTQYF. CDR3 in DNA: TGCGCCAGCAGCCAAGACCCTGAGGAGGCAGATACGCAGTATTTT.

The rearrangement uses TRBV28 and TRBJ2-7, with TRBD1 as a possible D gene (6 bases). The V end was cut by 5 bases, the J end by 1 base, with 9 bases between. The germline V gene encodes CDR1 MDHEN and CDR2 SYDVKM. CDR3 length equals 13 residues. This chain's CDR3 is CASSEGGSYEQYF. In DNA form, the CDR3 reads TGTGCCAGCAGTGAAGGGGGATCCTACGAGCAGTACTTC.

This rearrangement joins TRBV7-3 to TRBJ1-1; maybe TRBD1 (6 bases). V lost 4 bases and J lost 1, with 16 bases in between. CDR3 length equals 16 residues. The germline V gene has CDR1 SGHTA and CDR2 FQGTGA. CDR3: CASSSPSGQSNTEAFF. DNA of the CDR3: TGTGCCAGCAGCTCCCCGTCTGGACAGTCGAACACTGAAGCTTTCTTT.

This sequence joins TRBV7-2 and TRBJ1-3; D possibly corresponds to TRBD1 (6 bases). Trimming removed 6 bases from V and 2 bases from J, with 17 bases in between. Germline CDR1 SGHTA, CDR2 FQGNSA. The CDR3 runs 16 residues. The CDR3 coding sequence is TGTGCCAGCAGTCACGGGGGGGCGTCAACTGGAAACACCATATATTTT. It is translated as CASSHGGASTGNTIYF.

The chain has TRBV9 and TRBJ1-1, with TRBD1 as a possible D gene (5 bases). CDR3 length: 11 amino acids. The germline V gene has CDR1 SGDLS and CDR2 YYNGEE. The V gene lost 3 bases and the J gene lost 10 bases, with 10 bases spanning the gap. CDR3 region: CASSGEGRAFF. CDR3 in DNA: TGTGCCAGCAGCGGGGAGGGGCGAGCTTTCTTT.

J is TRBJ1-1 and V is TRBV2; D gene unclear. Trimming pared 5 bases from V and 1 base from J, leaving 11 bases between. CDR1 is SNHLY and CDR2 is FYNNEI in the germline V gene. The CDR3 contains 14 residues. The CDR3 loop is CASSPLPENTEAFF. The CDR3 DNA reads TGTGCCAGCAGTCCCCTCCCAGAGAACACTGAAGCTTTCTTT.

The CDR3 region is CASSGDRQYF. The CDR3 nucleotides read TGTGCCAGCAGCGGGGACAGGCAGTACTTC. The chain is built from TRBV9 and TRBJ2-7, with 7 bases matching TRBD1. This CDR3 spans 10 amino acids. Trimming took 3 bases from V and 9 from J; bases not matched to a gene: 0. Germline V CDR1 and CDR2: SGDLS, YYNGEE.

The rearrangement joins TRBV5-8 to TRBJ2-7; the match to TRBD2 covers 7 bases. CDR3 length: 14 amino acids. Germline assignment: CDR1 SGHTS and CDR2 YDEGEE. The V segment lost 4 bases and the J segment 2 bases; nucleotides outside the gene matches: 6. CDR3 amino acids: CASSTRLATYEQYF. In nucleotides, the CDR3 is TGTGCCAGCAGCACCCGACTAGCAACCTACGAGCAGTACTTC.

In its sample, this clone was seen once. This chain links TRBV5-4 with TRBJ2-1; perhaps TRBD1 as D (6 bases). The CDR3 covers 12 residues. From germline, CDR1 is SGHNT and CDR2 YYREEE (reference sequence). The ends were cut back, 4 bases at V and 9 bases at J, with 11 bases in the middle. This chain's CDR3 is CASSQDRFEQFF. CDR3 in DNA: TGTGCCAGCAGCCAAGACAGGTTTGAGCAGTTCTTC.

This clone appeared once. This chain links TRBV20-1 with TRBJ2-1, with D perhaps TRBD2 (5 bases). With 1 base removed from V and 7 bases from J, the gap between germline ends came to 5 bases. CDR3 length equals 11 residues. CDR1 DFQATT and CDR2 SNEGSKA come from the germline V gene (reference sequence). This CDR3 is CSARAGNEQFF. DNA of the CDR3: TGCAGTGCTAGAGCGGGGAATGAGCAGTTCTTC.

V and J are TRBV5-4 and TRBJ1-2; 7 nucleotides agree with TRBD1. The CDR3 extends over 13 amino acids. In germline, CDR1 is SGHNT, CDR2 YYREEE (reference sequence). V lost 4 bases to trimming and J lost 7 bases; unmatched junction nucleotides: 7. The CDR3 DNA follows: TGTGCCAGCAGCAGCGCTAAGGGGGCTGGCTACACCTTC. Translating gives CASSSAKGAGYTF.

The chain carries TRBV10-3 and TRBJ1-2; D may be TRBD1 (5 bases). The CDR3 covers 13 residues. V lost 1 base and J lost 3, with 6 bases in between. Germline CDR1 and CDR2: ENHRY and SYGVKD. The CDR3, as DNA: TGTGCCATCAGTGAGTTGACAGACTATGGCTACACCTTC. Its translation: CAISELTDYGYTF.

CDR3 residues: CASIEGSSGSPGEQFF. The CDR3 DNA sequence: TGTGCCAGTATAGAGGGGAGTAGCGGGAGCCCCGGAGAGCAGTTCTTC. V and J are TRBV19 and TRBJ2-1; 9 nucleotides agree with TRBD2. This CDR3 region has 16 residues. The V segment lost 7 bases and the J segment 10 bases; nucleotides outside the gene matches: 17. CDR1 and CDR2 from the germline V gene are LNHDA and SQIVND (reference sequence).

The V call is TRBV4-1, the J call TRBJ1-1, with 7 bases lining up with TRBD1. The ends lost 4 bases at V and 0 bases at J; junction bases unmatched: 5. CDR1 is MGHRA and CDR2 is YSYEKL in the germline V gene. CDR3 length equals 15 residues. CDR3 sequence reads: CASSLTTGMNTEAFF. The CDR3 nucleotides are TGCGCCAGCAGCCTTACGACAGGGATGAACACTGAAGCTTTCTTT.